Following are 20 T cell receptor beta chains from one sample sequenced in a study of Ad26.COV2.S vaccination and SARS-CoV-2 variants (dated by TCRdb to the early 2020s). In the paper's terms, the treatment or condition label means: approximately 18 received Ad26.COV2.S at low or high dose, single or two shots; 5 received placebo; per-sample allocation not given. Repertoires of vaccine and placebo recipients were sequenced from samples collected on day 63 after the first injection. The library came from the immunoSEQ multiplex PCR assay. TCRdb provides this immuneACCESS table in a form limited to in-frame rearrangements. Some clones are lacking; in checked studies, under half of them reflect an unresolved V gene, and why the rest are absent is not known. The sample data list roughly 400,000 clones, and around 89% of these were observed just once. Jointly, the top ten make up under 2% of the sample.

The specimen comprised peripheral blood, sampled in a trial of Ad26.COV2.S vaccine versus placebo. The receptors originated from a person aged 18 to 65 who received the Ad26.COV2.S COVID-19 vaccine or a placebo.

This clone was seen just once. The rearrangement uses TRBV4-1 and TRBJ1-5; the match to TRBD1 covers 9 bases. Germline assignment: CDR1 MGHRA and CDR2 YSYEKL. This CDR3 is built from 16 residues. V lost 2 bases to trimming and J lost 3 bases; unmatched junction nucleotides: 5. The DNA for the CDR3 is TGCGCCAGCAGCCAACGGACAGGGGCTTTCAATCAGCCCCAGCATTTT. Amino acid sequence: CASSQRTGAFNQPQHF.

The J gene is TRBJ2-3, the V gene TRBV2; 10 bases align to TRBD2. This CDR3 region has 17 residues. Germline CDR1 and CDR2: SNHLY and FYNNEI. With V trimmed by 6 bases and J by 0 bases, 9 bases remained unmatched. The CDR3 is CASSPNGLAASTDTQYF. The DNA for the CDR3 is TGTGCCAGCAGCCCGAACGGACTAGCGGCTAGCACAGATACGCAGTATTTT.

The CDR3 reads CASSYTKGEQFF. The CDR3 nucleotides read TGTGCCAGCAGTTACACAAAGGGCGAGCAGTTCTTC. The chain joins TRBV6-2 or TRBV6-3 to TRBJ2-1; the D is unclear. The CDR3 is made up of 12 amino acids. Trimming took 2 bases from V and 10 from J, leaving 9 bases between them. Looked up from germline, CDR1 is MNHEY and CDR2 is SVGEGT.

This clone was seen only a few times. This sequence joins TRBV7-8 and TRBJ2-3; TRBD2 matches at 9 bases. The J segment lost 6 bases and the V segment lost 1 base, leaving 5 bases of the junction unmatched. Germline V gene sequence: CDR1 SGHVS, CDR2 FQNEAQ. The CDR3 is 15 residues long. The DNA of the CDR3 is TGTGCCAGCAGCTTAGGGGCGGGAGGGCCGGATACGCAGTATTTT. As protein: CASSLGAGGPDTQYF.

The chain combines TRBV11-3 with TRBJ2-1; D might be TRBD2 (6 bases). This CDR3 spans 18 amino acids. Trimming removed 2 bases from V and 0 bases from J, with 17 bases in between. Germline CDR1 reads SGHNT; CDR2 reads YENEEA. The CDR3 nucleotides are TGTGCCAGCAGCTTATTTTTAGCGGAGGCCCGCTCCTACAATGAGCAGTTCTTC. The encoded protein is CASSLFLAEARSYNEQFF.

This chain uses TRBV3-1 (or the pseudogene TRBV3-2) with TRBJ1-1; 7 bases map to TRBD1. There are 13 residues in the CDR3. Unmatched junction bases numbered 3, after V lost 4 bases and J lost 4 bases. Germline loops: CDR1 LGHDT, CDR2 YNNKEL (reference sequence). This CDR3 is CASSRQGGTEAFF. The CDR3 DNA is TGTGCCAGCAGCCGACAGGGAGGCACTGAAGCTTTCTTT.

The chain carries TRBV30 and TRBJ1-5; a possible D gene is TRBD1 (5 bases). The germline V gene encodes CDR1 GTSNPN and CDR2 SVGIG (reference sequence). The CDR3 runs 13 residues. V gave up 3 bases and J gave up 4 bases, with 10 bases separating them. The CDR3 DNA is TGTGCCTGGAGCCATGGGGGGAATCAGCCCCAGCATTTT. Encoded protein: CAWSHGGNQPQHF.

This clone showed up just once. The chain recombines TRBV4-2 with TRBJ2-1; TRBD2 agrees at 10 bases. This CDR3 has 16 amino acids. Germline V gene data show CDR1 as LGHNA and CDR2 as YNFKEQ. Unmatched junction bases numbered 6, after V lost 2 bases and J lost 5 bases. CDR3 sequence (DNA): TGTGCCAGCAGCCAACTTAGCGGGAGGCCCCACAATGAGCAGTTCTTC. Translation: CASSQLSGRPHNEQFF.

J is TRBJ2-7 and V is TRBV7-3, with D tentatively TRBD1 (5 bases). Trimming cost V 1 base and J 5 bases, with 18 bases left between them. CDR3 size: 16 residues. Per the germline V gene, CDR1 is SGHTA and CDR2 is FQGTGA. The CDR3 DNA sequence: TGTGCCAGCAGCTTAAGTGTATCAGGGAATCTAAACGAGCAGTACTTC. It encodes CASSLSVSGNLNEQYF.

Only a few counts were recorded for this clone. The CDR3 here is CASSRGTENSPLHF. The CDR3 nucleotides are TGTGCCAGCAGTAGAGGGACAGAAAATTCACCCCTCCACTTT. The rearrangement links TRBV6-2 or TRBV6-3 to TRBJ1-6; 7 nucleotides line up with TRBD1. The J segment lost 7 bases and the V segment lost 5 bases, leaving 5 bases of the junction unmatched. The CDR3 is made up of 14 amino acids. CDR1 and CDR2 (germline): MNHEY, SVGEGT.

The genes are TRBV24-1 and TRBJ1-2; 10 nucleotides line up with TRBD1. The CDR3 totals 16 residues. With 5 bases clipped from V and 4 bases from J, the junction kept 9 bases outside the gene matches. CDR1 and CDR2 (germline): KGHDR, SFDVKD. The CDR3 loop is CATSAPSGQGSYGYTF. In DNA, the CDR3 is TGTGCCACCAGTGCCCCATCGGGACAGGGGTCCTATGGCTACACCTTC.

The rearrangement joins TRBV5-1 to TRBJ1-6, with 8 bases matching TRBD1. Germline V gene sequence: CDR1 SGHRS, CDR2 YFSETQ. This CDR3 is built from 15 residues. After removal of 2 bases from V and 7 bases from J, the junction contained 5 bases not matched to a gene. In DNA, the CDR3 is TGCGCCAGCAGCTTCGAAACAGGGGGGAATTCACCCCTCCACTTT. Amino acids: CASSFETGGNSPLHF.

CDR3 sequence reads: CASKRQPFSNQPQHF. CDR3 coding DNA: TGTGCCAGCAAAAGACAGCCATTTAGCAATCAGCCCCAGCATTTT. The rearrangement joins TRBV2 to TRBJ1-5; possible D gene TRBD1, 5 bases. Trimming removed 7 bases at V and 0 bases at J, with 13 bases between. This CDR3 region has 15 residues. Germline V gene data show CDR1 as SNHLY and CDR2 as FYNNEI.

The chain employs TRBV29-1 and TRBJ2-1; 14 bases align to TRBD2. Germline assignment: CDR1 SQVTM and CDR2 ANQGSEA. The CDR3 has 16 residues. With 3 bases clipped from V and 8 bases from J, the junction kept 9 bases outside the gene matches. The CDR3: CSVEGLAGESVDEQFF. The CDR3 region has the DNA TGCAGCGTTGAGGGACTAGCGGGAGAAAGTGTCGATGAGCAGTTCTTC.

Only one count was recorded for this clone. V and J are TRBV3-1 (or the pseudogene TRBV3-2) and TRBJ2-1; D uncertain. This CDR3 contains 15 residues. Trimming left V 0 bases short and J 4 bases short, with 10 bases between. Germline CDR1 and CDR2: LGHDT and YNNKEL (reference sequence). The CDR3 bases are TGTGCCAGCAGCCAAGATAGAGACTCATACAATGAGCAGTTCTTC. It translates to CASSQDRDSYNEQFF.

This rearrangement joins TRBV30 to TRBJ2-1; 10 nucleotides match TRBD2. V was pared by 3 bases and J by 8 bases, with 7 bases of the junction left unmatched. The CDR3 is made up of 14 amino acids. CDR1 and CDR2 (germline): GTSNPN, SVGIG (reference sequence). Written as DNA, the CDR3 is TGTGCCTGGAGGCTAGCGGGAGAAAGGGATGAGCAGTTCTTC. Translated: CAWRLAGERDEQFF.

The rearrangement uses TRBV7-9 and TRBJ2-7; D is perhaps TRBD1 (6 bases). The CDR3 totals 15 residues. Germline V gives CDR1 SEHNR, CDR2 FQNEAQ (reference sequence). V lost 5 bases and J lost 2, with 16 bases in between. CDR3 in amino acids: CASSPMTQGPYEQYF. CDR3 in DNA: TGTGCCAGCAGCCCTATGACCCAGGGGCCCTACGAGCAGTACTTC.

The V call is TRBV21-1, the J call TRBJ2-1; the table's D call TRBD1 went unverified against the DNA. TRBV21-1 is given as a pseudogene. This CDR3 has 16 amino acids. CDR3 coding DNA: TGTGCCAGCAGCAGCGGACCGGGACAGCCGCACAATGAGCAGTTCTTC. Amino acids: CASSSGPGQPHNEQFF.

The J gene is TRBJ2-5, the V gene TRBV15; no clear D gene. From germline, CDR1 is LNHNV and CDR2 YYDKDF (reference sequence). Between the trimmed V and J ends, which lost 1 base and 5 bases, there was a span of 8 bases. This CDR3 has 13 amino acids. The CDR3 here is CATSRAFRETQYF. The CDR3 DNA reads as TGTGCCACCAGCAGAGCGTTTCGTGAGACCCAGTACTTC. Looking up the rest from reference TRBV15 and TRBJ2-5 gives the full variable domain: DAMVIQNPRYQVTQFGKPVTLSCSQTLNHNVMYWYQQKSSQAPKLLFHYYDKDFNNEADTPDNFQSRRPNTSFCFLDIRSPGLGDTAMYLCATSRAFRETQYFGPGTRLLVL.

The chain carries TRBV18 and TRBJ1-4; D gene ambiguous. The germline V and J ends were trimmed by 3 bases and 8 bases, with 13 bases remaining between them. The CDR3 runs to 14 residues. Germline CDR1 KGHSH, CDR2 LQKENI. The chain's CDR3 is CASSPLLKGEKLFF. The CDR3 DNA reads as TGTGCCAGCTCACCCTTATTAAAAGGGGAAAAACTGTTTTTT.